The present TCR beta chain was sequenced within a study of shared clonotypes between healthy human individuals. Background on the study: The people who gave samples were a couple of women and a few men aged 18 to 49. CD8 memory received one plate per donor, CD8 naive two, CD4 memory three and CD4 naive three.

Trimming pared 3 bases from V and 7 bases from J, leaving 22 bases between. The CDR3 sequence is 16 residues long. CDR1 is SGHRS and CDR2 is YFSETQ in the germline V gene. Sequencing used immunoSEQ multiplex PCR; TCRdb keeps in-frame clones, though not all of them. The table lists about 230,000 clones, 65% of them singletons. Sequencing input: memory CD4+ T cells sorted from blood. Subset indicated: CD45RA-negative fraction. The rearrangement links TRBV5-1 to TRBJ2-5, with D perhaps TRBD2 (6 bases). This clonotype was sampled from a young man in good health. CDR3 coding DNA: TGCGCCAGCAGCTGGGGCGGGGCCCCGGACTTGGGGACCCAGTACTTC. This encodes CASSWGGAPDLGTQYF. Together with reference TRBV5-1 and TRBJ2-5, the CDR3 gives the full variable domain: KAGVTQTPRYLIKTRGQQVTLSCSPISGHRSVSWYQQTPGQGLQFLFEYFSETQRNKGNFPGRFSGRQFSNSRSEMNVSTLELGDSALYLCASSWGGAPDLGTQYFGPGTRLLVL.